The TCR beta chain described here comes from a study of regulatory T cells in long-lasting Graves disease. Study-wide background: Graves' patients (newly diagnosed) had been on antithyroid drugs under 3 months. Study findings and constraints: Segments TRBV28, TRBJ1-2 and TRBJ2-5 showed preferential usage in persistent disease.

Of note for this clonotype: Its antigen is still unknown.

The time point here: newly diagnosed GD, antithyroid drugs for less than 3 months. RNA extracted from PBMCs served as the sequencing template. V lost 6 bases to trimming and J lost 9 bases; unmatched junction nucleotides: 12. Germline CDR1 MNHEY, CDR2 SVGEGT. The CDR3 sequence is 15 residues long. TCR beta libraries were built with iRepertoire HTBI primers and Arm-PCR of CDR3 regions. MiXCR, applied by TCRdb to the multiplex PCR reads, yields one record per CDR3 protein. The sample lists 350,000 to 450,000 distinct CDR3 sequences, more than 12% seen once, with over 15% in the top ten. In addition, the sample was reused for a study of T cells in Graves' hyperthyroidism and ophthalmopathy. That study adds: Using the HTBI primer set, a first-round RT-PCR was run on the TCR CDR3. Using 13 V-J features, a model discriminated ophthalmopathy from stable hyperthyroidism.

The sequenced sample was peripheral blood mononuclear cells (PBMCs), obtained at new diagnosis, from a patient treated with antithyroid drugs. The origin of this receptor is a woman aged 25-40 years with Graves disease. The chain joins TRBV6-2 or TRBV6-3 to TRBJ2-1; 9 nucleotides line up with TRBD2. The CDR3 region is CASRSRAGGRGEQFF. The DNA of the CDR3 is TGTGCCAGCAGGAGTCGGGCGGGAGGGCGGGGTGAGCAGTTCTTC.